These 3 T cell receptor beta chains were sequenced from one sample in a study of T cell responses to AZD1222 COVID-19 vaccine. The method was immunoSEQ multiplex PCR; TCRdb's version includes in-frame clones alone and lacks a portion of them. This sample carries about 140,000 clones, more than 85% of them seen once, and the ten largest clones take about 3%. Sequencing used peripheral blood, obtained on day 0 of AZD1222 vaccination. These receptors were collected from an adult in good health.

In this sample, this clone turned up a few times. CDR3 region: CASSQPGQLDTQYF. The DNA for the CDR3 is TGTGCCAGCAGCCAGCCCGGACAGCTAGATACGCAGTATTTT. The V gene is TRBV3-1 (or the pseudogene TRBV3-2), the J gene TRBJ2-3, with a possible D match to TRBD1 (6 bases). Trimming took off 3 bases at V and 5 bases at J, with 12 bases between the two ends. The germline CDR1 and CDR2 sequences are LGHDT and YNNKEL (reference sequence). The CDR3 totals 14 residues.

CDR3 residues: CATSGDSDASGREETQYF. DNA of the CDR3: TGTGCCACCAGCGGGGACTCAGATGCTAGCGGGAGGGAGGAGACCCAGTACTTC. The V call is TRBV15, the J call TRBJ2-5; 12 nucleotides agree with TRBD2. V was pared by 5 bases and J by 5 bases, with 15 bases of the junction left unmatched. Per the germline V gene, CDR1 is LNHNV and CDR2 is YYDKDF (reference sequence). The CDR3 runs 18 residues.

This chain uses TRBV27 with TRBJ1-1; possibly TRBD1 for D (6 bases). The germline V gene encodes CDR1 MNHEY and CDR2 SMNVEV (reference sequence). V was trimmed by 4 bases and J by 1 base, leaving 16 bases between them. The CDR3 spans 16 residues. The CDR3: CASSSPSGGRNTEAFF. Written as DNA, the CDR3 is TGTGCCAGCAGTTCACCGTCGGGGGGGCGGAACACTGAAGCTTTCTTT.